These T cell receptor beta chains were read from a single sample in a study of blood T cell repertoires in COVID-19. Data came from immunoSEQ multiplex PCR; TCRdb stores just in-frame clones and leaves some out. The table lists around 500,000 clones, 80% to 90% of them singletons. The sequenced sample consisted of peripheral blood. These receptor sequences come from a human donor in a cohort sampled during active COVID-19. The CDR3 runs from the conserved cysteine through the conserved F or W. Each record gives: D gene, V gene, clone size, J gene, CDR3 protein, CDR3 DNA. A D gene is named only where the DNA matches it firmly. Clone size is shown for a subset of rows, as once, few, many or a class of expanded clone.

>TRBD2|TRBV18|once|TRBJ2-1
CASSAVSGTSGNNEQFF
TGTGCCAGCTCCGCCGTTTCCGGGACTAGCGGTAACAATGAGCAGTTCTTC
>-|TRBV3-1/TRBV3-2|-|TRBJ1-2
CASSQEADYGYTF
TGTGCCAGCAGCCAAGAGGCGGACTATGGCTACACCTTC
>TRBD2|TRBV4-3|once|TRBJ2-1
CASSQDQPGTSGHNEQFF
TGCGCCAGCAGCCAAGATCAGCCAGGGACTAGCGGTCACAATGAGCAGTTCTTC
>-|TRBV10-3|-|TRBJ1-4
CAISPGQSGDEKLFF
TGTGCCATCAGTCCTGGACAGTCTGGCGATGAAAAACTGTTTTTT
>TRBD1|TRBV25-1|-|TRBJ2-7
CASSEWYRGTNEQYF
TGTGCCAGCAGTGAATGGTACAGGGGAACTAACGAGCAGTACTTC
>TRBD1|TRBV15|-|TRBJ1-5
CATSADLGQHQPQHF
TGTGCCACCAGCGCCGATCTGGGACAGCACCAGCCCCAGCATTTT
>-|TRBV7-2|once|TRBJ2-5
CASSSIQETQYF
TGTGCCAGCAGCTCCATCCAAGAGACCCAGTACTTC
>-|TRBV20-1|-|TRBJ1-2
CSATPSGGYTF
TGCAGTGCTACCCCCTCGGGTGGCTACACCTTC
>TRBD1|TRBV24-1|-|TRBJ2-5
CATSEDGTGGETQYF
TGTGCCACCAGTGAAGACGGGACAGGGGGAGAGACCCAGTACTTC
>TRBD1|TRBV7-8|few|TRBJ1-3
CASSEQGALGNTIYF
TGTGCCAGCAGCGAACAGGGGGCTCTCGGAAACACCATATATTTT
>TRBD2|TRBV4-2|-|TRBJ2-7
CASSLEVSGDVYEQYF
TGTGCCAGCAGTCTTGAAGTTAGCGGGGATGTGTACGAGCAGTACTTC
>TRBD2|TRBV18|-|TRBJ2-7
CASSQGLAGVRYEQYF
TGTGCCAGCTCCCAAGGACTAGCGGGAGTGCGGTACGAGCAGTACTTC
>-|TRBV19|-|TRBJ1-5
CASSQTGGRLNQPQHF
TGTGCCAGTAGCCAAACGGGGGGCAGACTCAATCAGCCCCAGCATTTT
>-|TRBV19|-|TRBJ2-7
CASSVDRSGNEQYF
TGTGCCAGTAGTGTAGACAGGTCGGGGAACGAGCAGTACTTC
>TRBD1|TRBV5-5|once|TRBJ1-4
CASSRTGDFNEKLFF
TGTGCCAGCAGCCGGACAGGGGATTTTAATGAAAAACTGTTTTTT
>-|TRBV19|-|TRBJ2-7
CASSSLPTSGYEQCF
TGTGCCAGTAGTTCTCTCCCTACTAGTGGCTACGAGCAGTGCTTC
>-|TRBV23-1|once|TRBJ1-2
CASSQERSQDYGYTF
TGCGCCAGCAGTCAAGAAAGGTCACAGGACTATGGCTACACCTTC
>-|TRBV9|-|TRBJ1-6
CASSVAQESSPLHF
TGTGCCAGCAGCGTGGCGCAGGAAAGTTCACCCCTCCACTTT
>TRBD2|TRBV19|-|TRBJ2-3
CASSIGSGRTDTQYF
TGTGCCAGTAGTATCGGTAGCGGGAGAACAGATACGCAGTATTTT
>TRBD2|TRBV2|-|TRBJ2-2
CASSEPQAGTSGRTNTGELFF
TGTGCCAGCAGTGAACCCCAAGCCGGGACTAGCGGGAGGACGAACACCGGGGAGCTGTTTTTT
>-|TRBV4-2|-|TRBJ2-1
CASSQRERDNEQFF
TGTGCCAGCAGCCAACGCGAGCGGGACAATGAGCAGTTCTTC
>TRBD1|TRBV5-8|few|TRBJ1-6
CASSFRDRGSPLHF
TGTGCCAGCAGCTTCCGGGACAGAGGTTCACCCCTCCACTTT
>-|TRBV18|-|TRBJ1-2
CASSPEADYGYTF
TGTGCCAGCTCACCTGAGGCAGACTATGGCTACACCTTC
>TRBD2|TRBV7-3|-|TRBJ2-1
CASSLTGGSGSFWNEQFF
TGTGCCAGCAGCTTAACAGGGGGTAGCGGGAGTTTTTGGAATGAGCAGTTCTTC
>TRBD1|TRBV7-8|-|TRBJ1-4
CASSPGQQTTNEKLFF
TGTGCCAGCAGCCCGGGACAGCAAACAACTAATGAAAAACTGTTTTTT
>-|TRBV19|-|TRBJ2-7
CASSIIGGSKYEQYF
TGTGCCAGTAGTATTATTGGAGGGAGCAAGTACGAGCAGTACTTC
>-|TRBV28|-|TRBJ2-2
CASSLIAQGSTGELFF
TGTGCCAGCAGTTTAATCGCCCAGGGGAGCACCGGGGAGCTGTTTTTT
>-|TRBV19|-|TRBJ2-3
CAVAVTGTDTQYF
TGTGCCGTAGCGGTGACGGGCACAGATACGCAGTATTTT
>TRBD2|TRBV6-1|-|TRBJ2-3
CASSGSGTSVWEVTQYF
TGTGCCAGCAGTGGTTCCGGGACTAGCGTTTGGGAGGTTACGCAGTATTTT
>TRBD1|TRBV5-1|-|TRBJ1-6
CASRGDSITTPLHF
TGCGCCAGCAGGGGGGACAGCATAACTACACCCCTCCACTTT
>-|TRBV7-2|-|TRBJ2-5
CASSRTSTSRETQYF
TGTGCCAGCAGCCGTACTTCTACGTCGAGAGAGACCCAGTACTTC
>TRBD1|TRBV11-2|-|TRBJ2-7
CASSVTGGSYEQYF
TGTGCCAGCAGCGTTACAGGGGGCTCCTACGAGCAGTACTTC
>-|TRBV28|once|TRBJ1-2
CASRTSYGYTF
TGTGCCAGCAGGACTTCATATGGCTACACCTTC
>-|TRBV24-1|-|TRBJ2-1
CATSGGRDTGEQFF
TGTGCCACCAGTGGTGGGAGGGACACGGGTGAGCAGTTCTTC
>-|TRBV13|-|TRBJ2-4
CASSFKLAGLGKNIQYF
TGTGCCAGCAGCTTTAAGCTAGCAGGTTTAGGCAAAAACATTCAGTACTTC
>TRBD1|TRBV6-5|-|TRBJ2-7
CASTRTGGAGEQYF
TGTGCCAGCACCCGGACAGGGGGCGCCGGGGAGCAGTACTTC
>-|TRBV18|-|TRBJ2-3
CASSPNPDTDTQYF
TGTGCCAGCTCACCTAACCCAGACACAGATACGCAGTATTTT
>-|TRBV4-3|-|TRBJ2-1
CASSEGRGIRGRVGEQFF
TGCGCCAGCAGCGAAGGGAGGGGGATTAGGGGGCGCGTGGGCGAGCAGTTCTTC
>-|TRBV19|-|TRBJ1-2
CASSATGGYTF
TGTGCCAGTAGTGCAACAGGTGGCTACACCTTC
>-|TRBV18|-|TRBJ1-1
CASSVTGNTEAFF
TGTGCCAGCTCGGTCACAGGGAACACTGAAGCTTTCTTT
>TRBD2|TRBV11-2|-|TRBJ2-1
CASSLVWTSGSNEQFF
TGTGCCAGCAGCTTAGTCTGGACTAGCGGGAGCAATGAGCAGTTCTTC
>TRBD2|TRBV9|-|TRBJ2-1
CASSPWAGAENEQFF
TGTGCCAGCAGCCCTTGGGCGGGAGCCGAAAATGAGCAGTTCTTC
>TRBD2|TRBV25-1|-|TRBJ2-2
CASSEKGPGLADGELFF
TGTGCCAGCAGTGAAAAGGGACCGGGACTAGCAGACGGGGAGCTGTTTTTT
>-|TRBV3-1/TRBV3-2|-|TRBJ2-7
CASSHQGHSYEQYF
TGTGCCAGCAGCCATCAGGGACACTCCTACGAGCAGTACTTC
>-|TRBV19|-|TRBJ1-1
CASSIREMNTEAFF
TGTGCCAGTAGTATTCGGGAGATGAACACTGAAGCTTTCTTT
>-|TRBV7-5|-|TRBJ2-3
CARSAATSGSTDTQYF
TGTGCCAGAAGCGCGGCAACTAGCGGTAGCACAGATACGCAGTATTTT
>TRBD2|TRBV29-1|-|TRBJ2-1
CSVGGLAGTNEQFF
TGCAGCGTCGGAGGACTAGCGGGAACCAATGAGCAGTTCTTC
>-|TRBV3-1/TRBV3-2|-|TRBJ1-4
CASSQVPPRTGDEKLFF
TGTGCCAGCAGCCAAGTTCCCCCTCGGACGGGGGACGAAAAACTGTTTTTT